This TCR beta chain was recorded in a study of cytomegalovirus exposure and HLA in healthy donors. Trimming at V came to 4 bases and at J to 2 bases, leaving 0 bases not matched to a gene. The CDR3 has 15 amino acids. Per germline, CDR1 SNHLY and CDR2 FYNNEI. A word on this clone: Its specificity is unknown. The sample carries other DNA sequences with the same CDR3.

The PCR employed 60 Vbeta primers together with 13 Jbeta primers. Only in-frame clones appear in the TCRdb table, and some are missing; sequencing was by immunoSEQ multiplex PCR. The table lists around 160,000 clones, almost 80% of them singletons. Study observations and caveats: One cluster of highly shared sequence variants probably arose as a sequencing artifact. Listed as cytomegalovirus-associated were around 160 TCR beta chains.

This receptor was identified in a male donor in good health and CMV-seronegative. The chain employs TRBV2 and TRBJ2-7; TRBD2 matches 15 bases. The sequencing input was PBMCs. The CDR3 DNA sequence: TGTGCCAGCAGTGGGACTAGCGGGAGGGCCTACGAGCAGTACTTC. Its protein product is CASSGTSGRAYEQYF.